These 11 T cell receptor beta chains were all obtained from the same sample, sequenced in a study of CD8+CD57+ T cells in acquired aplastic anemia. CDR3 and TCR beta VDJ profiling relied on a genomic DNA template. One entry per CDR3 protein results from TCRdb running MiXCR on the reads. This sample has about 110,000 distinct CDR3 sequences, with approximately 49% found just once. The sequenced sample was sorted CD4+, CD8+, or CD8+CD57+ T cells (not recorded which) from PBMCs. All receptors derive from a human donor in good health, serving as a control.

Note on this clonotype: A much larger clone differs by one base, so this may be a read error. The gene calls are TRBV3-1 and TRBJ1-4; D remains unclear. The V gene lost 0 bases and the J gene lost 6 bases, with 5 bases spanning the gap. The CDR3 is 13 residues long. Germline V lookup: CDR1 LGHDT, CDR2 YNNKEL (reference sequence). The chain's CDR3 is CASSQDPDEKLFF. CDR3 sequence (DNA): TGTGCCAGCAGCCAAGATCCGGATGAAAAACTGTTTTTT.

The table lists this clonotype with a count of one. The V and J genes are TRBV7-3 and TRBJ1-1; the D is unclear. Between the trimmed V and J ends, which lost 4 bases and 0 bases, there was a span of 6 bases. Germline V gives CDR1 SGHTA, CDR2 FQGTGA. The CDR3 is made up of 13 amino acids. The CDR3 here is CASSSQMNTEAFF. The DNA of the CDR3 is TGTGCCAGCAGCTCCCAGATGAACACTGAAGCTTTCTTT.

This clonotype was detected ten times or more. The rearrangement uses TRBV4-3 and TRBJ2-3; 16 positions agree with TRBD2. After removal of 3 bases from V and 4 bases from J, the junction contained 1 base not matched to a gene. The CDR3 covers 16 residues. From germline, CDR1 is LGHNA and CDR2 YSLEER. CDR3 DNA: TGCGCCAGCAGCCAGGGGACTAGCGGGGGGGCAGATACGCAGTATTTT. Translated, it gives CASSQGTSGGADTQYF.

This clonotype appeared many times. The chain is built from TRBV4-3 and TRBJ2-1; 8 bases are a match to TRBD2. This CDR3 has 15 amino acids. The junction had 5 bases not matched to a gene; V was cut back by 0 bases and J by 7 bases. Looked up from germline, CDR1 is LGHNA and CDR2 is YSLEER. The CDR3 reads CASSQDSGGGNEQFF. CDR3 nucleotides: TGCGCCAGCAGCCAAGATTCGGGCGGGGGGAATGAGCAGTTCTTC.

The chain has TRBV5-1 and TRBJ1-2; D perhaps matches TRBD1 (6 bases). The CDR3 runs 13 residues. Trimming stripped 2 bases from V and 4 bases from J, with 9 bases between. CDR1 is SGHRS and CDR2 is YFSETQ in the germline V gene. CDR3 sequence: CASSFDRTYGYTF. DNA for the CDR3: TGCGCCAGCAGCTTCGACAGGACCTATGGCTACACCTTC.

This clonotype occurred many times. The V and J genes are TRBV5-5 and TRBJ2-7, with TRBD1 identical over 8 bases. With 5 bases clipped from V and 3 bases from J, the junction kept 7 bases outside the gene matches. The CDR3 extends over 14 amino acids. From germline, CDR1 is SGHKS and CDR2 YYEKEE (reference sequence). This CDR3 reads CASRSARGLYEQYF. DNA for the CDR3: TGTGCCAGCAGGTCGGCCAGGGGGCTCTACGAGCAGTACTTC.

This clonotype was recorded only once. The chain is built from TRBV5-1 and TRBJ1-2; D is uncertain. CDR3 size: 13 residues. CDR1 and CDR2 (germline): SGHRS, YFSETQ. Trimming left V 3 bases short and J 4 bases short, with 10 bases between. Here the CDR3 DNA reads TGCGCCAGCAGCTCCAACGTAGGCTATGGCTACACCTTC. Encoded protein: CASSSNVGYGYTF.

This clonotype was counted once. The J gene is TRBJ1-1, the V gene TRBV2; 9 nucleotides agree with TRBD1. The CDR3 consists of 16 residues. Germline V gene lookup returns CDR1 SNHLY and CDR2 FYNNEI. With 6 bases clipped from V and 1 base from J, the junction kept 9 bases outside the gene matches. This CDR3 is CASRLPRTGENTEAFF. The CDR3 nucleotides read TGTGCCAGCAGACTGCCCCGGACAGGGGAGAACACTGAAGCTTTCTTT.

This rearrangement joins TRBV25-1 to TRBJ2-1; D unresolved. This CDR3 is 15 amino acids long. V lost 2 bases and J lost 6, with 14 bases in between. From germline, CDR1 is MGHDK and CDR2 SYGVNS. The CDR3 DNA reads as TGTGCCAGCAGTGAACGCCCCGAGCAACCCAATGAGCAGTTCTTC. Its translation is CASSERPEQPNEQFF. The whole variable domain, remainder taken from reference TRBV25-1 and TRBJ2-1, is EADIYQTPRYLVIGTGKKITLECSQTMGHDKMYWYQQDPGMELHLIHYSYGVNSTEKGDLSSESTVSRIRTEHFPLTLESARPSHTSQYLCASSERPEQPNEQFFGPGTRLTVL.

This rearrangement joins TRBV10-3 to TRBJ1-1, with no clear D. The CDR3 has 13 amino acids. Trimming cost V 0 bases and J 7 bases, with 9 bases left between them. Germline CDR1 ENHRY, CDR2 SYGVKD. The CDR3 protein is CAISESGSSEAFF. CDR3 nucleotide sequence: TGTGCCATCAGTGAGTCTGGGTCTAGTGAAGCTTTCTTT.

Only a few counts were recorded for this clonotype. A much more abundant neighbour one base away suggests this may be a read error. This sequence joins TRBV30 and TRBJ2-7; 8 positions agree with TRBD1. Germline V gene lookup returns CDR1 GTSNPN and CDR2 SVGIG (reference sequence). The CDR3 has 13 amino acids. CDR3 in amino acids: CAWSLGTGYEQHF. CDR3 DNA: TGTGCCTGGAGTCTTGGGACAGGCTACGAGCAGCACTTC. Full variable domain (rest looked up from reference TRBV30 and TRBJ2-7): SQTIHQWPATLVQPVGSPLSLECTVEGTSNPNLYWYRQAAGRGLQLLFYSVGIGQISSEVPQNLSASRPQDRQFILSSKKLLLSDSGFYLCAWSLGTGYEQHFGPGTRLTVT.